A single T cell receptor (beta chain) is shown here with its context. Its antigen is not known. Described time point: cycle 4 day 1 (C4D1), after five to seven weeks of nivolumab. All patients relapsed after autologous stem cell transplantation, and brentuximab vedotin exposure varied. The data were obtained in a study of PD-1 blockade in classical Hodgkin lymphoma. Study background: Every 2 weeks, patients got 3 mg/kg intravenous nivolumab. Broader study findings: Some patients started nivolumab under 1 year after ASCT, and they were excluded. What drove the repertoire differences, possibly disease activity or prior therapy, has not been defined.

Clones were sequenced by immunoSEQ multiplex PCR, and TCRdb holds only the in-frame ones, with some missing. The repertoire holds approximately 38,000 clones, with 77% as singletons. This CDR3 region has 16 residues. The germline V and J ends were trimmed by 5 bases and 0 bases, with 14 bases remaining between them. The germline V gene has CDR1 SGHTA and CDR2 FQGNSA. The chain has TRBV7-2 and TRBJ1-3; D not certain. The sample consisted of peripheral blood mononuclear cells (PBMCs), taken before the fourth cycle of nivolumab. The clonotype comes from a human donor with classical Hodgkin lymphoma. This chain's CDR3 is CASSPQLISSGNTIYF. Written as DNA, the CDR3 is TGTGCCAGCAGCCCGCAACTCATCAGCTCTGGAAACACCATATATTTT. Full variable domain (missing parts from reference TRBV7-2 and TRBJ1-3): GAGVSQSPSNKVTEKGKDVELRCDPISGHTALYWYRQSLGQGLEFLIYFQGNSAPDKSGLPSDRFSAERTGGSVSTLTIQRTQQEDSAVYLCASSPQLISSGNTIYFGEGSWLTVV.